This record looks at one TCR beta chain sequence and its context. Its antigen is not identified. The sample comes from a study of cytomegalovirus exposure and HLA in healthy donors. Study-level findings and limits: Researchers reported in a later analysis that common viral pathogens appeared linked to several top clusters.

The PCR ran on 60 Vbeta and 13 Jbeta primers. Clones were read by immunoSEQ multiplex PCR, and TCRdb kept only the in-frame ones, dropping some. The repertoire holds around 160,000 clones, with over 80% as singletons. Sequenced input: PBMCs. The source of this sequence is a woman younger than 35 in good health and CMV-seronegative.

CDR3 region: CASSYSMGTFQQYF. Here the CDR3 DNA reads TGTGCCAGCAGTTACTCGATGGGGACTTTCCAGCAGTACTTC. This chain uses TRBV6-5 with TRBJ2-5, with D tentatively TRBD2 (6 bases). This CDR3 comprises 14 residues. Trimming took off 0 bases at V and 11 bases at J, with 16 bases between the two ends. Per germline, CDR1 MNHEY and CDR2 SVGAGI.